This T cell receptor (beta chain) emerged from a study of cytomegalovirus exposure and HLA in healthy donors. Profiling relied on immunoSEQ multiplex PCR, and the TCRdb table lists in-frame clones only, not all of them. The sample contains some 50,000 clones, 94% of which appear only once. A note on this clone: Its antigen remains unknown.

General study results and limits: Altogether, 150 or so TCR beta chains were recorded as cytomegalovirus-associated. First-cohort TCR clusters were later found to tend to co-occur in the approximately 120 validation repertoires.

The specimen sequenced was PBMCs. The receptor comes from a woman aged 18-30 years in good health and CMV-seropositive.

CDR3 sequence (DNA): TGTGCCAGCAGCTTTTTTAGCGGGCAATACAATGAGCAGTTCTTC. Its translation is CASSFFSGQYNEQFF. The chain uses TRBV7-2 and TRBJ2-1; TRBD2 matches 7 bases. The length of the CDR3 is 15 residues. Looked up from germline, CDR1 is SGHTA and CDR2 is FQGNSA. Germline trimming cut 3 bases from V and 4 bases from J; bases unmatched to any gene: 6.